This TCR beta chain was profiled in a study of OX40 agonist ivuxolimab in advanced cancers. The table came from immunoSEQ multiplex PCR; TCRdb's copy has only in-frame clones and leaves some out. The data hold 35,000 to 40,000 clones, with roughly 80% observed a single time. The CDR3 has 12 amino acids. Germline assignment: CDR1 WNHNN and CDR2 SYGVQD (reference sequence). With 3 bases removed from V and 6 bases from J, the gap between germline ends came to 9 bases. This TCR was recovered from an adult with an advanced solid tumor such as melanoma, head and neck, liver or kidney cancer. The chain uses TRBV10-1 and TRBJ2-7; D gene ambiguous. The sequences come from CD4+ or CD8+ T cells sorted from blood, collected in a trial of the OX40 agonist ivuxolimab. The CDR3 reads CASSDPNREQYF. The CDR3 DNA reads as TGCGCCAGCAGTGACCCCAATCGCGAGCAGTACTTC.